Given below is one T cell receptor beta chain in context. The antigen is not known. The data originate from a study of early T cells in non-severe SARS-CoV-2 infection. The study's findings and limits: Matching against VDJdb likely underestimated virus-specific expansions, favoring anti-spike CD8.

V lost 6 bases to trimming and J lost 6 bases; unmatched junction nucleotides: 15. The length of the CDR3 is 16 residues. TCRdb reanalysed the 5' RACE reads using MiXCR and keeps one entry per CDR3 protein. The sample carries about 77,000 distinct CDR3 sequences, roughly an eighth recorded once. The gene calls are TRBV12-3 or TRBV12-4 and TRBJ2-7, with 9 bases aligning to TRBD1. The sequenced sample was whole blood, obtained at baseline. The origin of this receptor is an adult who was a healthcare worker with PCR-confirmed SARS-CoV-2 infection or an uninfected control (not recorded which). The donor label of this sample is uncertain. The CDR3: CASSSHPGQGIVEQYF. The DNA of the CDR3 is TGTGCCAGCAGCTCCCATCCGGGACAGGGAATTGTCGAGCAGTACTTC.